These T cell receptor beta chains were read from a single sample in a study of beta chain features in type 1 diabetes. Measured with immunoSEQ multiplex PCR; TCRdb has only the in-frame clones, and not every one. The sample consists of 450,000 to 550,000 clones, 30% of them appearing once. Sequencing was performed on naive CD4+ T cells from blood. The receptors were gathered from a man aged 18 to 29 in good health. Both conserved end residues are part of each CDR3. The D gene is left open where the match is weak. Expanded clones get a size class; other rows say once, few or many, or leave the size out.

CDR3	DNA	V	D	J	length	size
CASRSPSTDTQYF	TGTGCCAGCAGGAGCCCAAGCACAGATACGCAGTATTTT	TRBV6-6	-	TRBJ2-3	13	few
CAISGGNTEAFF	TGTGCCATCAGTGGCGGGAACACTGAAGCTTTCTTT	TRBV10-3	-	TRBJ1-1	12	-
CATSRDTYAHGYTF	TGTGCCACCAGCAGAGACACCTACGCCCATGGCTACACCTTC	TRBV15	-	TRBJ1-2	14	-
CASSSSRDRQVDMQYF	TGTGCCAGCAGCTCCTCACGGGACAGACAGGTCGATATGCAGTACTTC	TRBV5-4	TRBD1	TRBJ2-7	16	few
CASSRTSGSYREQYF	TGTGCCAGTAGTCGGACTAGCGGGAGCTACCGCGAGCAGTACTTC	TRBV19	TRBD2	TRBJ2-7	15	-
CSVETLTSDSYEQYF	TGCAGCGTTGAGACCCTGACTAGCGATTCCTACGAGCAGTACTTC	TRBV29-1	TRBD2	TRBJ2-7	15	once
CASSYQGFYYEQYF	TGTGCCAGCAGTTACCAGGGGTTCTACTACGAGCAGTACTTC	TRBV6-6	-	TRBJ2-7	14	few
CATSVRDRADTQYF	TGTGCCACCAGCGTTAGGGACAGGGCCGATACGCAGTATTTT	TRBV15	TRBD1	TRBJ2-3	14	-
CSVERSLANEQFF	TGCAGCGTTGAAAGGAGCTTAGCTAATGAGCAGTTCTTC	TRBV29-1	-	TRBJ2-1	13	few
CASSPRRTGENEQFF	TGTGCCAGCAGCCCCCGAAGGACCGGGGAAAATGAGCAGTTCTTC	TRBV9	-	TRBJ2-1	15	few
CSVEFPSGTDTQYF	TGCAGCGTTGAATTCCCTAGCGGCACAGATACGCAGTATTTT	TRBV29-1	-	TRBJ2-3	14	few
CASRSHALGPTGELFF	TGTGCCAGCAGGTCCCACGCCCTGGGTCCCACCGGGGAGCTGTTTTTT	TRBV5-6	-	TRBJ2-2	16	-
CSVEPDRVTEAFF	TGCAGCGTTGAACCGGACAGGGTGACTGAAGCTTTCTTT	TRBV29-1	TRBD1	TRBJ1-1	13	few
CAWSVLPWDGYEQYF	TGTGCCTGGAGTGTACTTCCCTGGGACGGGTACGAGCAGTACTTC	TRBV30	-	TRBJ2-7	15	-
CATSRGLTSSESWDYNEQFF	TGTGCCACGAGCAGAGGGTTGACTAGCTCAGAGTCTTGGGACTACAATGAGCAGTTCTTC	TRBV15	TRBD2	TRBJ2-1	20	-
CAWSVRAGAGELFF	TGTGCCTGGAGTGTTCGGGCAGGGGCCGGGGAGCTGTTTTTT	TRBV30	-	TRBJ2-2	14	-
CAWNSDTEAFF	TGTGCCTGGAACTCGGACACTGAAGCTTTCTTT	TRBV30	-	TRBJ1-1	11	-
CAWFQTHTEAFF	TGTGCCTGGTTCCAAACCCACACTGAAGCTTTCTTT	TRBV30	-	TRBJ1-1	12	-
CASSYSKGPILHEQYF	TGTGCCAGCAGTTACTCGAAGGGACCCATCCTCCACGAGCAGTACTTC	TRBV6-5	-	TRBJ2-7	16	-
CAIRLAGVQDTQYF	TGTGCCATCAGGCTAGCGGGAGTTCAAGATACGCAGTATTTT	TRBV10-3	TRBD2	TRBJ2-3	14	-
CASSLGQNLAYEQYF	TGCGCCAGCAGCCTAGGACAGAACCTCGCCTACGAGCAGTACTTC	TRBV5-1	-	TRBJ2-7	15	-
CSAASPVPNYGYTF	TGCAGCGCCGCGAGTCCAGTTCCTAACTATGGCTACACCTTC	TRBV29-1	-	TRBJ1-2	14	-
CATSRGYRGEGKLFF	TGTGCCACCAGCAGAGGCTACAGGGGTGAGGGAAAACTGTTTTTT	TRBV15	TRBD1	TRBJ1-4	15	-
CASSQGSNQPQHF	TGTGCCAGTAGCCAGGGGTCAAATCAGCCCCAGCATTTT	TRBV19	-	TRBJ1-5	13	few
CASSPMREVGGYTF	TGTGCCAGCAGCCCCATGAGGGAAGTGGGTGGCTACACCTTC	TRBV5-4	-	TRBJ1-2	14	once
CASSLGWPGSETQYF	TGTGCCAGCAGCCTCGGGTGGCCGGGATCGGAGACCCAGTACTTC	TRBV7-9	-	TRBJ2-5	15	-
CASSLIIVGRQSYEQYF	TGTGCCAGCAGTTTGATAATTGTGGGGCGGCAATCCTACGAGCAGTACTTC	TRBV27	-	TRBJ2-7	17	-
CASSPGEAYGYTF	TGCGCCAGCAGCCCAGGGGAAGCATATGGCTACACCTTC	TRBV4-1	-	TRBJ1-2	13	few
CASSSRTTLGTDTQYF	TGTGCCAGCAGTTCCCGGACTACCCTTGGCACAGATACGCAGTATTTT	TRBV11-1	-	TRBJ2-3	16	-